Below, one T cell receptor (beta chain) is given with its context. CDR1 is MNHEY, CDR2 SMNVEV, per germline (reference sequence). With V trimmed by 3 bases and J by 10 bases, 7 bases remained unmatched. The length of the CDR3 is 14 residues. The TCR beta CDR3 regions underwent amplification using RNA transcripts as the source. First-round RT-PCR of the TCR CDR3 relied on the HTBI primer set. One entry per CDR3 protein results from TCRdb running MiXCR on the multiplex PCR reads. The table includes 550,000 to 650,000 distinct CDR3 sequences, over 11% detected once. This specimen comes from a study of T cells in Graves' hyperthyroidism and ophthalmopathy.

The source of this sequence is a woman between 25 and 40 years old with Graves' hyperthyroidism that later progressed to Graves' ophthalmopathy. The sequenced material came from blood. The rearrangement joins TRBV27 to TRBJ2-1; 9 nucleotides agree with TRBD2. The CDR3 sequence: CASSFAGGPDEQFF. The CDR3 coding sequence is TGTGCCAGCAGTTTCGCGGGAGGGCCGGACGAGCAGTTCTTC.